A selection of T cell receptor beta chains follows, all from one sample in a study of cytomegalovirus exposure and HLA in healthy donors. The data were produced by immunoSEQ multiplex PCR, yet TCRdb's version contains in-frame clones alone and is incomplete. In the table there are approximately 300,000 clones, about nine tenths of which are singletons. Sequences were obtained from PBMCs. These receptors were collected from a woman under 30 in good health and CMV-seronegative. Both conserved end residues are trimmed from each CDR3. Each record gives: J gene, V gene, clone size, CDR3 protein. Where a row states a size, it is once, few, many or the class of an expanded clone; other rows omit it.

TRBJ1-4 | TRBV5-1 | NA | ASSFQGANEKLF
TRBJ2-7 | TRBV4-2 | NA | ASSHRVGLADSYEQY
TRBJ2-2 | TRBV9 | NA | ASSSALLTNTGELF
TRBJ1-2 | TRBV19 | NA | ASSPGTSGGYT
TRBJ1-3 | TRBV28 | NA | ASSTGHSYSGNTIY
TRBJ2-5 | TRBV4-2 | NA | ASSLGTSGSSNQETQY
TRBJ2-2 | TRBV5-4 | NA | ASSTHRGESTGELF
TRBJ2-3 | TRBV4-3 | NA | ASSQERLGLAGGTDTQY
TRBJ2-2 | TRBV5-6 | once | ASSWGPGPGELF
TRBJ2-1 | TRBV6-5 | NA | ASSYSTGKDRNEQF
TRBJ2-4 | TRBV7-3 | NA | ASSRGQGDIQY
TRBJ2-7 | TRBV6-6 | few | ASCDSSYEQY
TRBJ1-2 | TRBV28 | NA | ASSRVMDYGYT
TRBJ2-2 | TRBV27 | NA | ASSFNGRGSGELF
TRBJ1-1 | TRBV6-5 | NA | ASSSPVKEAF
TRBJ2-3 | TRBV11-2 | NA | ASSLEGARADTQY
TRBJ1-3 | TRBV6-1 | NA | ASSEGDRQTGNTIY
TRBJ2-7 | TRBV6-5 | NA | ASSYGLAGGFYEQY
TRBJ2-7 | TRBV7-2 | NA | ASSLGGLASYEQY
TRBJ1-2 | TRBV4-1 | NA | ASSSGPGTALLNYGYT